This TCR beta chain stems from a study of blood T cell repertoires in COVID-19. Measured with immunoSEQ multiplex PCR; TCRdb has only the in-frame clones, and not every one. This sample has about 300,000 clones; approximately 88% occur once, and the top ten carry roughly 5.3%. V trimming: 4 bases; J trimming: 10 bases; junction bases outside the gene matches: 10. The CDR3 length is 14 residues. Germline CDR1 and CDR2: SGHRS and YFSETQ. The sequence was obtained from a man between 60 and 70 years old who had recovered from COVID-19. Material: PBMCs or T cells enriched from blood (not recorded which). The V and J genes are TRBV5-1 and TRBJ1-4, with 7 bases lining up with TRBD1. The CDR3 region has the DNA TGCGCCAGCAGCACTGGACAGGTCTCCGGAAAACTGTTTTTT. It encodes CASSTGQVSGKLFF.